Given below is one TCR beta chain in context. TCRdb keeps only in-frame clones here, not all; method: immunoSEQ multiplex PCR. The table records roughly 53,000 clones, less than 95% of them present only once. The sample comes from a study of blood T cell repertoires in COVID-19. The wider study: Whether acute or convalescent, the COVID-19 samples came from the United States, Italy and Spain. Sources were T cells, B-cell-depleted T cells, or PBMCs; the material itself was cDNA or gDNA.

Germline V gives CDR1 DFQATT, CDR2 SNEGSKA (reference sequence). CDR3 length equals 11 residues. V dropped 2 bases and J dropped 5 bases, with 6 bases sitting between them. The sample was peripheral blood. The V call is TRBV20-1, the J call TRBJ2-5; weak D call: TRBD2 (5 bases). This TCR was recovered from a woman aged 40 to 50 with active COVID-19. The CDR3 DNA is TGCAGTGCTAGACCGGGGGAGACCCAGTACTTC. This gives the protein CSARPGETQYF.